This T cell receptor (beta chain) appears in the sequencing data of a study of blood T cell repertoires in COVID-19. Across the whole study: Material from acute and convalescent COVID-19 was sourced from the United States, Italy and Spain.

Only in-frame clones appear in the TCRdb table, and some are missing; sequencing was by immunoSEQ multiplex PCR. This sample has 57,000 or so clones; approximately 86% occur once, and the top ten carry around 13%. Germline V gene data show CDR1 as MDHEN and CDR2 as SYDVKM. Trimming pared 4 bases from V and 6 bases from J, leaving 9 bases between. This CDR3 region has 12 residues. The sequencing sample was made of peripheral blood. The source is a human donor in a cohort sampled during active COVID-19. This sequence joins TRBV28 and TRBJ1-2; D is uncertain. The CDR3 loop reads CASSSSIDGYTF. The CDR3 region has the DNA TGTGCCAGCAGTTCCAGTATTGATGGCTACACCTTC.